Listed here are 26 T cell receptor beta chains from one sample, sequenced in a study of tumor and adjacent non-tumor tissue in lung cancer. The template was RNA from unsorted bulk tissue. A modified ARM-PCR protocol with three rounds of nested PCR amplified TCRbeta. One entry per CDR3 protein, called by TCRdb with MiXCR from the multiplex PCR reads. The table records around 200,000 distinct CDR3 sequences, less than 80% of them present only once. What was sequenced was lung tumor tissue. These receptors were obtained from a man between 60 and 75 years old with non-small cell lung cancer.

A remark on this clonotype: A junction end diverges from the germline sequence, so it may reflect a read error. The DNA of the CDR3 is TGTACCAGCAACTTAGATGGACTCGTCGGGCAGACGAACACTGAAGCTTTCTTT. It encodes CTSNLDGLVGQTNTEAFF. The chain recombines TRBV11-3 with TRBJ1-1, with D unresolved. This CDR3 comprises 18 residues. Looked up from germline, CDR1 is SGHNT and CDR2 is YENEEA.

In regard to this clonotype: Sequence at one end of the junction differs from germline and may be a read error. The V and J genes are TRBV20-1 and TRBJ2-3; tentative D call: TRBD2 (6 bases). Germline V gene sequence: CDR1 DFQATT, CDR2 SNEGSKA (reference sequence). The CDR3 is 14 amino acids. CDR3 region: CSATVGLSRGTQCF. The DNA for the CDR3 is TGCAGTGCTACCGTGGGACTCAGCAGAGGTACGCAGTGTTTT.

Details on this clonotype: A read error may explain this, as a much larger clone is one base away. The V gene is TRBV20-1, the J gene TRBJ2-3; D gene ambiguous. V shed 8 bases and J shed 7 bases, with 10 bases lying between them. CDR1 DFQATT and CDR2 SNEGSKA come from the germline V gene (reference sequence). The CDR3 extends over 10 amino acids. This CDR3 reads CSPLFHTQYF. The CDR3 DNA sequence: TGCAGTCCCCTATTCCATACGCAGTATTTT.

The chain recombines TRBV20-1 with TRBJ2-1; TRBD2 is a possible D gene (6 bases). Trimming removed 4 bases from V and 6 bases from J, with 19 bases in between. CDR1 is DFQATT and CDR2 is SNEGSKA in the germline V gene (reference sequence). The length of the CDR3 is 15 residues. CDR3 nucleotide sequence: TGCAGTGCTAAACCTAGCACAAGGACTATCAATGAGCAGTTCTTC. It translates to CSAKPSTRTINEQFF.

This chain joins TRBV20-1 and TRBJ2-1, with 9 bases identical to TRBD1. Per the germline V gene, CDR1 is DFQATT and CDR2 is SNEGSKA (reference sequence). The ends lost 7 bases at V and 6 bases at J; junction bases unmatched: 22. The CDR3 length is 18 residues. CDR3 in amino acids: CSDPPRGQGCRVGNEQFF. CDR3 DNA: TGCAGTGATCCCCCTCGGGGACAGGGATGTAGGGTCGGCAATGAGCAGTTCTTC.

Comments on this clonotype: The CDR3 does not close with the conserved phenylalanine or tryptophan, likely indicating a read error. The chain carries TRBV11-3 and TRBJ2-7; unclear D gene. Trimming stripped 6 bases from V and 0 bases from J, with 6 bases between. This CDR3 region has 12 residues. Germline V gives CDR1 SGHNT, CDR2 YENEEA. The CDR3 sequence is CASRAASYEQYS. The DNA of the CDR3 is TGTGCCAGCAGGGCCGCCTCCTACGAGCAGTACTCC.

The chain uses TRBV4-2 and TRBJ2-3; 8 nucleotides match TRBD2. Germline V gives CDR1 LGHNA, CDR2 YNFKEQ. V was clipped by 0 bases and J by 1 base; unmatched bases: 3. CDR3 length equals 16 residues. The CDR3 spells CASSQERAGGTDTQYF. Written as DNA, the CDR3 is TGTGCCAGCAGCCAAGAAAGAGCGGGGGGCACAGATACGCAGTATTTT.

The chain combines TRBV20-1 with TRBJ2-3; 9 positions agree with TRBD2. The CDR3 is 14 residues long. V trimming: 6 bases; J trimming: 0 bases; junction bases outside the gene matches: 4. Germline V gives CDR1 DFQATT, CDR2 SNEGSKA (reference sequence). CDR3 sequence: CSASTSGSTDTQYF. DNA of the CDR3: TGCAGTGCCTCGACTAGCGGAAGCACAGATACGCAGTATTTT.

The genes are TRBV6-1 and TRBJ2-2; D ambiguous. The CDR3 runs 14 residues. V lost 1 base and J lost 7, with 10 bases in between. Germline V gives CDR1 MNHNS, CDR2 SASEGT. CDR3 amino acids: CASSEVQSIGELFF. Here the CDR3 DNA reads TGTGCCAGCAGTGAAGTTCAGTCCATCGGGGAGCTGTTTTTT.

The rearrangement uses TRBV11-1 and TRBJ2-1; unclear D gene. V lost 5 bases and J lost 9, with 11 bases in between. CDR1 SGHAT and CDR2 FQDESV come from the germline V gene (reference sequence). This CDR3 has 12 residues. In nucleotides, the CDR3 is TGTGCCAGCAGCCGCGAGACCTGTGAGCAGTTCTTC. As protein: CASSRETCEQFF.

For this clonotype: The junction shows a germline mismatch at one end, possibly a read error. The DNA for the CDR3 is TGCGCCAACACAGGGATTAGCGGGGACACAGATACGCAGTATTTT. This encodes CANTGISGDTDTQYF. The J gene is TRBJ2-3, the V gene TRBV12-3 or TRBV12-4; 8 nucleotides match TRBD2. The CDR3 has 15 amino acids.

The CDR3 loop reads CASSLDLDIYEQYF. The CDR3 DNA follows: TGTGCCAGCAGCTTAGATTTGGACATCTACGAGCAGTACTTC. The chain links TRBV11-3 to TRBJ2-7, with D perhaps TRBD1 (5 bases). V dropped 0 bases and J dropped 3 bases, with 9 bases sitting between them. This CDR3 has 14 residues. Germline CDR1 reads SGHNT; CDR2 reads YENEEA.

As regards this clonotype: Its ends do not fully match the called genes, so a read error is possible. V usage is TRBV11-3 and J usage is TRBJ2-1, with a tentative D call TRBD2 (6 bases). This CDR3 contains 13 residues. The germline V gene has CDR1 SGHNT and CDR2 YENEEA. The CDR3 nucleotides are TGTGCCAGCAGTCCACCTAGCGTGGTTGAGCAATTCTTC. Encoded protein: CASSPPSVVEQFF.

This clonotype was seen at least ten times. The rearrangement links TRBV6-1 to TRBJ2-1; 7 nucleotides match TRBD2. V lost 5 bases and J lost 4; bases outside the gene matches: 8. The CDR3 length is 15 residues. Germline CDR1 reads MNHNS; CDR2 reads SASEGT. The DNA of the CDR3 is TGTGCCAGCAGTTTGGGCGGGCGGGGGTACAATGAGCAGTTCTTC. Translated: CASSLGGRGYNEQFF.

On this clonotype itself: Since a much larger clone is just one base distant, this may be a read error. V and J are TRBV29-1 and TRBJ2-1; tentatively, D is TRBD1 (6 bases). With 7 bases removed from V and 9 bases from J, the gap between germline ends came to 19 bases. Germline assignment: CDR1 SQVTM and CDR2 ANQGSEA. This CDR3 has 13 amino acids. The CDR3 reads CSDARNRDSEQFF. CDR3 nucleotide sequence: TGCAGCGACGCACGCAACAGGGATAGTGAGCAGTTCTTC.

This clonotype was counted only a few times. The chain joins TRBV20-1 to TRBJ2-1; 10 bases are shared with TRBD2. CDR1 and CDR2 (germline): DFQATT, SNEGSKA (reference sequence). There are 15 residues in the CDR3. The J segment lost 9 bases and the V segment lost 5 bases, leaving 13 bases of the junction unmatched. The CDR3 loop reads CSALPPSGSMGEQFF. The CDR3 region has the DNA TGCAGTGCTTTACCACCTAGCGGGAGTATGGGTGAGCAGTTCTTC.

As concerns this clonotype: Germline and junction disagree at one end, which may indicate a read error. The gene calls are TRBV7-2 and TRBJ2-2; 7 bases align to TRBD1. The CDR3 has 15 residues. CDR1 is SGHTA, CDR2 FQGNSA, per germline. The CDR3 loop is CVSSQGGEDTGELFF. For the CDR3, the DNA is TGTGTCAGCAGCCAAGGGGGCGAGGACACCGGGGAGCTGTTTTTT. The full variable domain, with the rest looked up from reference TRBV7-2 and TRBJ2-2, is GAGVSQSPSNKVTEKGKDVELRCDPISGHTALYWYRQSLGQGLEFLIYFQGNSAPDKSGLPSDRFSAERTGGSVSTLTIQRTQQEDSAVYLCVSSQGGEDTGELFFGEGSRLTVL.

The J gene is TRBJ2-3, the V gene TRBV20-1; TRBD1 is a possible D gene (7 bases). Trimming pared 4 bases from V and 0 bases from J, leaving 23 bases between. Germline CDR1 is DFQATT and CDR2 is SNEGSKA (reference sequence). The CDR3 totals 18 residues. CDR3 bases: TGCAGTGCTATAGGGGGGTATGACAGGGCTACTAGCACAGATACGCAGTATTTT. Translation gives CSAIGGYDRATSTDTQYF.

The chain is built from TRBV2 and TRBJ2-2; tentative D call: TRBD2 (6 bases). V was shortened by 6 bases and J by 7 bases, with 18 bases between the two germline ends. Germline V gene data show CDR1 as SNHLY and CDR2 as FYNNEI. The CDR3 sequence is 15 residues long. The CDR3, as DNA: TGTGCCAGCAGCTCGAAGACTAGAAACGGCGGGGAGCTGTTTTTT. Amino acids: CASSSKTRNGGELFF.

As concerns this clonotype: This CDR3 fails to terminate in the conserved phenylalanine or tryptophan, so it likely reflects a read error. The rearrangement uses TRBV11-2 and TRBJ2-5; the D gene is possibly TRBD2 (5 bases). This CDR3 is built from 16 residues. CDR1 and CDR2 (germline): SGHAT, FQNNGV. Trimming cost V 6 bases and J 5 bases, with 22 bases left between them. CDR3 DNA sequence: TGTGCCAGCAGTCGTAAAACGGGAAACGGAAGCGAGACCCAGTACTAC. This gives the protein CASSRKTGNGSETQYY.

The chain combines TRBV4-2 with TRBJ2-3; TRBD2 matches 8 bases. CDR1 LGHNA and CDR2 YNFKEQ come from the germline V gene. V lost 0 bases and J lost 0; bases outside the gene matches: 11. CDR3 length: 19 residues. CDR3 sequence: CASSQECGGRESSTDTQYF. CDR3 sequence (DNA): TGTGCCAGCAGCCAAGAATGCGGGGGGCGGGAGTCGAGCACAGATACGCAGTATTTT.

This clonotype has a handful of counts. A much larger clone lies one base from this, so it may be a read error. This chain uses TRBV11-2 with TRBJ1-5; 7 nucleotides agree with TRBD1. The germline CDR1 and CDR2 sequences are SGHAT and FQNNGV. This CDR3 contains 15 residues. The CDR3 DNA reads as TGTGCCAGCAGCCCAGGGGCAGGGGGACTAGAGCCCCACCATTTT. It is translated as CASSPGAGGLEPHHF.

V and J are TRBV7-2 and TRBJ2-3; D remains ambiguous. The CDR3 sequence is 16 residues long. V was cut by 2 bases and J by 1 base, with 13 bases left in between. Germline V lookup: CDR1 SGHTA, CDR2 FQGNSA. The DNA of the CDR3 is TGTGCCAGCAGCTTAAGCCCGGGTTTCCGCACAGATACGCAGTATTTT. It codes for CASSLSPGFRTDTQYF.

This sequence joins TRBV11-2 and TRBJ2-3; 9 nucleotides line up with TRBD2. This CDR3 has 15 residues. Trimming removed 3 bases from V and 7 bases from J; junction bases left unmatched: 8. Germline V CDR1 and CDR2: SGHAT, FQNNGV. CDR3 in amino acids: CASSFLAGGTNTQYF. The CDR3 nucleotides are TGTGCCAGCAGCTTCCTGGCGGGGGGGACAAATACGCAGTATTTT.

On this clonotype itself: A single base separates this from a much larger clone, so it may be a read error. The V and J genes are TRBV12-3 or TRBV12-4 and TRBJ1-2; D is uncertain. CDR3 length: 11 amino acids. In DNA, the CDR3 is TGTGTCAGCGAAGGAGGGCGCGGCTACACCTTC. Its translation is CVSEGGRGYTF.

This clonotype was seen more than once but under ten times. This clone may be a read error of a much larger clone one base away. This rearrangement joins TRBV20-1 to TRBJ2-1; 11 nucleotides align to TRBD2. The J segment lost 6 bases and the V segment lost 5 bases, leaving 12 bases of the junction unmatched. CDR1 is DFQATT and CDR2 is SNEGSKA in the germline V gene (reference sequence). The CDR3 is 16 residues long. The CDR3 protein is CSARGLTSGKGNEQFF. Here the CDR3 DNA reads TGCAGTGCTCGTGGCTTGACTAGCGGGAAGGGCAATGAGCAGTTCTTC.